This note documents a single TCR beta chain sequence. This sample was included in a study of blood T cell repertoires in COVID-19. This CDR3 is built from 13 residues. Germline lookup yields CDR1 PRHDT and CDR2 FYEKMQ (reference sequence). Deletions cut 5 bases from V and 4 bases from J, with 12 bases between. TCRdb's copy holds only in-frame clones and misses some; the assay was immunoSEQ multiplex PCR. The data show a few hundred thousand clones, 89% seen once. The chain links TRBV13 to TRBJ2-7, with D perhaps TRBD2 (5 bases). This TCR was recovered from a woman aged 40 to 55 who had recovered from COVID-19. The sequenced material came from PBMCs or T cells enriched from blood (not recorded which). In DNA, the CDR3 is TGTGCCAGCAGCCCCGTGCCGGGGTACGAGCAGTACTTC. Translated: CASSPVPGYEQYF.